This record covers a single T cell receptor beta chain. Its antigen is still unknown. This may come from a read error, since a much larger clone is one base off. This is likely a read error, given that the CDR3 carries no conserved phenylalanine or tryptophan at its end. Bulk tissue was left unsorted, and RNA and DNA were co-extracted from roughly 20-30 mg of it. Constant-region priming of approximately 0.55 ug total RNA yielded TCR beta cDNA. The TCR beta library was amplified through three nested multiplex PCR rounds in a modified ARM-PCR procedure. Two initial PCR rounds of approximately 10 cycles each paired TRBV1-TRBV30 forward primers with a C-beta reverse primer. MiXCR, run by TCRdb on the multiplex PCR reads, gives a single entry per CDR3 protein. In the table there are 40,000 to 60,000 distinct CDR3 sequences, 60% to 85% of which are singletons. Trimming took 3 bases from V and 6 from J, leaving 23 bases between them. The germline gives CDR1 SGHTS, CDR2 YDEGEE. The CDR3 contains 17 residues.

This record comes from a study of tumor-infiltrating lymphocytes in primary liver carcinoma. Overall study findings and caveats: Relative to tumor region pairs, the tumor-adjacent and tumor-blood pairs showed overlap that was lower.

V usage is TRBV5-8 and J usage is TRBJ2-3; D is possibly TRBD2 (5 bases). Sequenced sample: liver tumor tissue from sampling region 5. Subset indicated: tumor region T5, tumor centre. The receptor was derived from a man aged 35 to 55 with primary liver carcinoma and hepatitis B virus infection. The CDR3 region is CASSYRGRRIGYDTQYL. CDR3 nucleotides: TGTGCCAGCAGCTACCGAGGGCGGAGGATTGGATATGATACGCAGTATCTT.